This entry lists 24 T cell receptor beta chains sequenced from one sample in a study of circulating CD8 cells and anti-PD-1 response in melanoma. Live CD3+CD8+TCRalphabeta+ cells were sorted into four subsets by PD-1 and/or TIGIT. TCR libraries were prepared from approximately 15 ng of total RNA with the QIAseq Immune Repertoire TCR panel. MiXCR was run by TCRdb on the reads, yielding one entry per CDR3 protein. The repertoire includes under 150 distinct CDR3 sequences, about 9.9% of them detected once, and roughly two fifths sits in the top ten. This material consisted of CD8+ T cells from PBMCs, taken at baseline or after one month of anti-PD-1 therapy (not recorded which). These receptors all stem from a human donor with melanoma.

This clonotype qualifies as large. This may come from a read error, since a much larger clone is one base off. This chain connects TRBV20-1 to TRBJ2-7; 8 bases are shared with TRBD2. Germline CDR1 DFQATT, CDR2 SNEGSKA (reference sequence). The CDR3 consists of 17 residues. The DNA of the CDR3 is TGCAGTGCTAGAGATTGGCAGTTTTCCGGGAGGGCCAACGAGCAGTGCTTC. Translated: CSARDWQFSGRANEQCF.

This clonotype is hyperexpanded in the sample. V and J are TRBV6-6 and TRBJ2-7, with TRBD2 as a possible D gene (6 bases). Between the trimmed V and J ends, which lost 0 bases and 5 bases, there was a span of 14 bases. This CDR3 comprises 15 residues. Germline V gene data show CDR1 as MNHNY and CDR2 as SVGAGI (reference sequence). CDR3 amino acids: CASSYSETRMNEQYF. The CDR3, as DNA: TGTGCCAGCAGTTACTCGGAGACTAGGATGAACGAGCAGTACTTC.

This clonotype is termed large. The rearrangement uses TRBV18 and TRBJ1-1, with D unresolved. From germline, CDR1 is KGHSH and CDR2 LQKENI. With 2 bases removed from V and 1 base from J, the gap between germline ends came to 8 bases. This CDR3 region has 14 residues. CDR3 sequence reads: CASSPTSENTEAFF. CDR3 sequence (DNA): TGTGCCAGCTCACCAACGTCGGAGAACACTGAAGCTTTCTTT.

This clonotype counts as large. This chain uses TRBV9 with TRBJ1-5, with 8 nucleotides matching TRBD1. Germline V gene sequence: CDR1 SGDLS, CDR2 YYNGEE. The CDR3 is 15 residues long. V dropped 4 bases and J dropped 1; count of bases not matched to a gene: 4. The CDR3 sequence is CASSKTGGSNQPQHF. In nucleotides, the CDR3 is TGTGCCAGCAGCAAAACAGGGGGAAGCAATCAGCCCCAGCATTTT.

By sample share, this clonotype is hyperexpanded (1% or more). The genes are TRBV25-1 and TRBJ2-7; 7 bases are shared with TRBD1. The CDR3 is 13 residues long. The germline gives CDR1 MGHDK, CDR2 SYGVNS. The V gene end was trimmed by 8 bases and the J gene end by 5 bases; junction bases not matched to a gene: 9. The CDR3 region has the DNA TGTGCCAGCCGCCACCCCGACAGGGACGAGCAGTACTTC. It specifies CASRHPDRDEQYF.

Judged by abundance, this clonotype is hyperexpanded. The chain links TRBV4-1 to TRBJ1-4; tentatively, D is TRBD1 (6 bases). V lost 1 base, J lost 0 bases, and 9 bases lay in between. Germline V gene lookup returns CDR1 MGHRA and CDR2 YSYEKL. There are 16 residues in the CDR3. CDR3 protein: CASSQVSGATNEKLFF. The CDR3 nucleotides are TGCGCCAGCAGCCAAGTATCAGGGGCAACTAATGAAAAACTGTTTTTT.

Relative to its sample, this clonotype is medium-sized. A much larger clone lies a single base off, so this may be a read error. No conserved phenylalanine or tryptophan ends this CDR3, so it is likely a read error. The chain combines TRBV6-4 with TRBJ2-1; D is ambiguous. This CDR3 spans 13 amino acids. Between the trimmed V and J ends, which lost 3 bases and 6 bases, there was a span of 9 bases. Per the germline V gene, CDR1 is MRHNA and CDR2 is SNTAGT. This CDR3 reads CASSESETNEQFL. CDR3 DNA sequence: TGTGCCAGCAGTGAGTCGGAAACCAATGAGCAGTTCCTC.

This clonotype is labeled large. This chain connects TRBV20-1 to TRBJ2-1; D assignment may be TRBD1 or TRBD2 (5 bases each). CDR1 and CDR2 (germline): DFQATT, SNEGSKA (reference sequence). The ends were cut back, 2 bases at V and 9 bases at J, with 35 bases in the middle. The CDR3 covers 20 residues. The CDR3 DNA sequence: TGCAGTGCTAGACCATTCAAAACCCCTGAATACGGGACCCAAGGGCTTGAGCAGTTCTTC. It specifies CSARPFKTPEYGTQGLEQFF.

This clonotype is deemed hyperexpanded. V gene TRBV2 combines with J gene TRBJ2-7, with TRBD1 matching 11 bases. Germline V lookup: CDR1 SNHLY, CDR2 FYNNEI. The ends lost 4 bases at V and 5 bases at J; junction bases unmatched: 4. The CDR3 totals 14 residues. This CDR3 is CASSVGTGGHEQYF. Here the CDR3 DNA reads TGTGCCAGCAGTGTTGGGACAGGGGGTCACGAGCAGTACTTC.

With regard to this clonotype: No conserved phenylalanine or tryptophan is present at the end of the CDR3, so a read error is the likely explanation. The limits of the CDR3 on the DNA are not certain, so only TCRdb's listed CDR3 is given. CDR3 amino acids: CASSFSDPGEPFL. The chain recombines TRBV5-4 with TRBJ2-2. 13 amino acids form the CDR3, both terminal residues included. The germline V gene has CDR1 SGHNT and CDR2 YYREEE (reference sequence).

Relative to its sample, this clonotype is hyperexpanded. The chain has TRBV14 and TRBJ2-1; D is uncertain. With 1 base removed from V and 2 bases from J, the gap between germline ends came to 6 bases. This CDR3 contains 14 residues. Germline assignment: CDR1 SGHDN and CDR2 FVKESK. CDR3: CASSQGSAYNEQFF. The CDR3 nucleotides are TGTGCCAGCAGCCAAGGCAGCGCCTACAATGAGCAGTTCTTC.

By frequency in the sample, this clonotype is medium-sized (0.01 to 0.1%). One end of the junction varies from germline; a read error may be responsible. This chain uses TRBV7-2 with TRBJ2-1, with unresolved D. The germline V gene has CDR1 SGHTA and CDR2 FQGNSA. The CDR3 length is 12 residues. CDR3 DNA: TGTGCCAGCGCCGTCTCCTACAATGAGCGGTTCTTC. Translating gives CASAVSYNERFF.

In the case of this clonotype: At one end, the junction sequence differs from germline, possibly due to a read error. The V and J genes are TRBV20-1 and TRBJ2-1, with 8 bases fitting TRBD2. Germline CDR1 is DFQATT and CDR2 is SNEGSKA (reference sequence). This CDR3 is built from 17 residues. CDR3 nucleotide sequence: TGCAGTGCTGGAGATTGGCAGTTTTCCGGGAGGGCCAATGAGCAGTTCTTC. Translation gives CSAGDWQFSGRANEQFF.

This clonotype is hyperexpanded. This rearrangement joins TRBV18 to TRBJ2-7; D is possibly TRBD1 (6 bases). Germline lookup yields CDR1 KGHSH and CDR2 LQKENI. Trimming cost V 3 bases and J 6 bases, with 15 bases left between them. CDR3 length: 14 residues. The DNA of the CDR3 is TGTGCCAGCTCACCCACAGGGTACTTCGGCGAGCAGTACTTC. The encoded protein is CASSPTGYFGEQYF.

V usage is TRBV2 and J usage is TRBJ2-7, with 9 bases that match TRBD2. The V gene end was trimmed by 8 bases and the J gene end by 0 bases; junction bases not matched to a gene: 8. Germline V CDR1 and CDR2: SNHLY, FYNNEI. This CDR3 comprises 15 residues. Here the CDR3 DNA reads TGTGCCAGCGACCTAGCGGGGAAGAGCTCCTACGAGCAGTACTTC. Residues: CASDLAGKSSYEQYF.

By share of the sample, this clonotype is large (0.1 to 1%). This chain uses TRBV28 with TRBJ2-1; D tentatively fits TRBD1 or TRBD2 (5 bases each). The CDR3 is made up of 17 amino acids. Germline CDR1 MDHEN, CDR2 SYDVKM. Trimming shortened V by 5 bases and J by 2 bases, and 19 bases separated the two germline ends. The CDR3 sequence: CASSGPGTLGPYNEQFF. The CDR3 nucleotides are TGTGCCAGCAGTGGCCCAGGGACCCTTGGGCCCTACAATGAGCAGTTCTTC.

Concerning this clonotype itself: The junction and the germline gene differ at one end; a read error may be behind it. The CDR3 sequence is CASGFLKSPYNEQFF. The CDR3 nucleotides are TGTGCCAGCGGTTTCCTAAAGAGCCCCTACAATGAGCAGTTCTTC. The chain recombines TRBV28 with TRBJ2-1; D remains unclear. The CDR3 extends over 15 amino acids. Per the germline V gene, CDR1 is MDHEN and CDR2 is SYDVKM.

By frequency in the sample, this clonotype is large. The chain links TRBV20-1 to TRBJ2-3, with 7 bases fitting TRBD2. The CDR3 has 15 amino acids. J lost 2 bases, V lost 0 bases, and 5 bases had no gene match. Germline CDR1 DFQATT, CDR2 SNEGSKA (reference sequence). CDR3 residues: CSARDDGGTTDTQYF. The CDR3 coding sequence is TGCAGTGCTAGAGATGACGGGGGGACCACAGATACGCAGTATTTT.

Concerning this clonotype: One end of the junction is discordant with germline, which a read error may explain. This chain connects TRBV28 to TRBJ2-7; no firm D call. The CDR3 is 15 amino acids. CDR1 and CDR2 (germline): MDHEN, SYDVKM. The CDR3: CASSLHGSLAYERYF. DNA of the CDR3: TGTGCCAGCAGTTTACATGGCAGCCTGGCCTATGAGCGGTACTTC.

This clonotype is termed large (0.1 to 1%). V gene TRBV28 combines with J gene TRBJ1-1; 7 bases line up with TRBD1. The CDR3 extends over 14 amino acids. Germline lookup yields CDR1 MDHEN and CDR2 SYDVKM. V dropped 7 bases and J dropped 0; count of bases not matched to a gene: 5. This CDR3 is CASITGAVNTEAFF. DNA of the CDR3: TGTGCCAGCATTACAGGGGCGGTGAACACTGAAGCTTTCTTT.

This clonotype is large in the sample. The V and J genes are TRBV7-3 and TRBJ2-5, with D possibly matching TRBD1 (5 bases). The CDR3 runs to 13 residues. Germline V gene lookup returns CDR1 SGHTA and CDR2 FQGTGA. V was pared by 5 bases and J by 5 bases, with 12 bases between. This CDR3 reads CASSPQGSETQYF. In DNA, the CDR3 is TGTGCCAGCAGCCCCCAGGGCTCGGAGACCCAGTACTTC. Filled out from reference TRBV7-3 and TRBJ2-5, the complete variable domain reads GAGVSQTPSNKVTEKGKYVELRCDPISGHTALYWYRQSLGQGPEFLIYFQGTGAADDSGLPNDRFFAVRPEGSVSTLKIQRTERGDSAVYLCASSPQGSETQYFGPGTRLLVL.

This clonotype is termed hyperexpanded. The genes are TRBV9 and TRBJ2-3, with D hard to call. V lost 4 bases and J 0 bases, leaving 15 bases between the germline ends. This CDR3 spans 16 amino acids. Germline lookup yields CDR1 SGDLS and CDR2 YYNGEE. CDR3 in amino acids: CASSPAQSTSTDTQYF. For the CDR3, the DNA is TGTGCCAGCAGCCCCGCGCAAAGCACCAGCACAGATACGCAGTATTTT.

The V call is TRBV6-1, the J call TRBJ2-7; no definite D call. The germline V gene has CDR1 MNHNS and CDR2 SASEGT. Trimming removed 4 bases from V and 2 bases from J, with 15 bases in between. This CDR3 has 15 residues. In DNA form, the CDR3 reads TGTGCCAGCAGTGGCCATGGCAGCCTCCCCTACGAGCAGTACTTC. Its protein is CASSGHGSLPYEQYF.

In its sample, this clonotype is hyperexpanded. The rearrangement uses TRBV7-2 and TRBJ2-7; D perhaps matches TRBD2 (6 bases). This CDR3 spans 12 amino acids. The V end was cut by 4 bases, the J end by 7 bases, with 11 bases between. The germline V gene encodes CDR1 SGHTA and CDR2 FQGNSA. CDR3 residues: CASSSQTREQYF. The CDR3, as DNA: TGTGCCAGCAGCTCCCAGACTAGAGAGCAGTACTTC.